The 17 T cell receptor beta chains below all came from one sample that was sequenced in a study of cytomegalovirus exposure and HLA in healthy donors. With 60 Vbeta and 13 Jbeta primers, the PCR was carried out. Sequencing was performed with immunoSEQ multiplex PCR; in TCRdb, only in-frame clones are kept and a portion is missing. The repertoire holds roughly 130,000 clones, around 9% seen once, with approximately 5% in the top ten. Input material: PBMCs. The receptor source for this set is a man aged 40-49 years in good health and CMV-seronegative.

The chain couples TRBV27 to TRBJ1-4; a weak D match, TRBD1 (6 bases). CDR3 length equals 15 residues. Trimming cost V 8 bases and J 1 base, with 14 bases left between them. Germline CDR1 reads MNHEY; CDR2 reads SMNVEV (reference sequence). CDR3 nucleotide sequence: TGTGCCAGCTCCAACTGGGGGCAAACTAATGAAAAACTGTTTTTT. Protein product: CASSNWGQTNEKLFF.

This clone turned up a few times. V is TRBV30 and J is TRBJ2-5; weak D call: TRBD2 (5 bases). The V end lost 1 base, the J end lost 5 bases, and 8 bases lay between the germline ends. Germline lookup yields CDR1 GTSNPN and CDR2 SVGIG (reference sequence). The CDR3 is 12 residues long. The CDR3 sequence: CAWSASGETQYF. The CDR3 nucleotides read TGTGCCTGGAGTGCCTCGGGGGAGACCCAGTACTTC. Based on the CDR3 plus reference TRBV30 and TRBJ2-5, the full variable domain is SQTIHQWPATLVQPVGSPLSLECTVEGTSNPNLYWYRQAAGRGLQLLFYSVGIGQISSEVPQNLSASRPQDRQFILSSKKLLLSDSGFYLCAWSASGETQYFGPGTRLLVL.

The CDR3 DNA reads as TGTGCCAGTAGTATAAACTCCGGGGGAACGAGGGAAAAACTGTTTTTT. Its translation is CASSINSGGTREKLFF. The gene calls are TRBV19 and TRBJ1-4; D is possibly TRBD1 (5 bases). V was trimmed by 2 bases and J by 8 bases, leaving 18 bases between them. The germline CDR1 and CDR2 sequences are LNHDA and SQIVND (reference sequence). The CDR3 sequence is 16 residues long. Variable domain in full (rest from reference TRBV19 and TRBJ1-4): DGGITQSPKYLFRKEGQNVTLSCEQNLNHDAMYWYRQDPGQGLRLIYYSQIVNDFQKGDIAEGYSVSREKKESFPLTVTSAQKNPTAFYLCASSINSGGTREKLFFGSGTQLSVL.

Only a few counts were recorded for this clone. CDR3 residues: CASSERGQGRNQPQHF. The CDR3 DNA follows: TGTGCCAGCAGTGAACGGGGACAGGGGCGCAATCAGCCCCAGCATTTT. This chain joins TRBV6-1 and TRBJ1-5; 10 bases agree with TRBD1. CDR3 length equals 16 residues. J lost 2 bases, V lost 2 bases, and 3 bases had no gene match. CDR1 and CDR2 (germline): MNHNS, SASEGT.

The genes are TRBV7-2 and TRBJ2-2; 8 bases are a match to TRBD2. V dropped 2 bases and J dropped 2; count of bases not matched to a gene: 7. Germline V gives CDR1 SGHTA, CDR2 FQGNSA. CDR3 length: 17 residues. The CDR3 here is CASSLNGGAGNTGELFF. The CDR3 DNA sequence: TGTGCCAGCAGCTTAAACGGGGGGGCGGGAAACACCGGGGAGCTGTTTTTT. Full variable domain (outside the CDR3, taken from reference TRBV7-2 and TRBJ2-2): GAGVSQSPSNKVTEKGKDVELRCDPISGHTALYWYRQSLGQGLEFLIYFQGNSAPDKSGLPSDRFSAERTGGSVSTLTIQRTQQEDSAVYLCASSLNGGAGNTGELFFGEGSRLTVL.

This clone came up a few times. V usage is TRBV6-5 and J usage is TRBJ2-1, with 11 bases lining up with TRBD2. Germline values: CDR1 MNHEY, CDR2 SVGAGI. Losses at the gene ends were 8 bases for V and 8 bases for J; bases not matched to a gene: 2. CDR3 size: 12 residues. The CDR3 DNA reads TGTGCCAGCGGGACTAGCGGTGATGAGCAGTTCTTC. It encodes CASGTSGDEQFF.

The rearrangement links TRBV29-1 to TRBJ1-2; D perhaps matches TRBD1 (6 bases). Trimming removed 2 bases from V and 7 bases from J, with 14 bases in between. CDR3 length: 13 residues. CDR1 and CDR2 from the germline V gene are SQVTM and ANQGSEA. CDR3 sequence reads: CSVETGPGFGYTF. CDR3 sequence (DNA): TGCAGCGTTGAAACAGGGCCCGGTTTTGGCTACACCTTC.

A few counts support this clone. The chain recombines TRBV2 with TRBJ2-1; 7 nucleotides agree with TRBD2. The V gene end was trimmed by 2 bases and the J gene end by 1 base; junction bases not matched to a gene: 5. Germline V gives CDR1 SNHLY, CDR2 FYNNEI. This CDR3 region has 16 residues. Here the CDR3 reads CASSEPGGGSYNEQFF. The DNA of the CDR3 is TGTGCCAGCAGTGAACCGGGCGGGGGTTCCTACAATGAGCAGTTCTTC.

As to this clone: Sequence at one end of the junction differs from germline and may be a read error. CDR3 residues: CASSHPGQIRLLF. The DNA for the CDR3 is TGCGCCAGCAGCCATCCGGGACAGATCAGGTTACTCTTT. J is TRBJ1-1 and V is TRBV4-1; 7 bases are a match to TRBD1. Germline V CDR1 and CDR2: MGHRA, YSYEKL. The CDR3 loop spans 13 amino acids.

This clone was found a few times. This chain links TRBV12-5 with TRBJ2-2; TRBD2 aligns across 9 bases. The CDR3 extends over 16 amino acids. In germline, CDR1 is LGHNT, CDR2 FRNRAP. The V segment lost 0 bases and the J segment 1 base; nucleotides outside the gene matches: 0. The CDR3 region has the DNA TGTGCTAGTGGTTTGGTACTAGCGGGGAACACCGGGGAGCTGTTTTTT. This sequence encodes CASGLVLAGNTGELFF.

The rearrangement uses TRBV21-1 and TRBJ1-1. TRBV21-1 represents a pseudogene. The CDR3 loop spans 15 amino acids. The CDR3 loop reads CASSKWVSGNTEAFF. CDR3 nucleotides: TGTGCCAGCAGCAAATGGGTATCGGGAAACACTGAAGCTTTCTTT.

This clone showed up just a few times. The chain is built from TRBV6-5 and TRBJ2-7; 12 bases map to TRBD2. Germline lookup yields CDR1 MNHEY and CDR2 SVGAGI. The J segment lost 4 bases and the V segment lost 2 bases, leaving 6 bases of the junction unmatched. The CDR3 runs 16 residues. The CDR3 is CASSYGASGGAYEQYF. CDR3 in DNA: TGTGCCAGCAGTTACGGGGCTAGCGGGGGGGCGTACGAGCAGTACTTC.

In its sample, this clone was seen a few times. The V call is TRBV6-1, the J call TRBJ1-2; 7 nucleotides align to TRBD1. Germline trimming cut 6 bases from V and 2 bases from J; bases unmatched to any gene: 9. This CDR3 has 15 amino acids. The V gene's germline CDR1 is MNHNS and CDR2 SASEGT. CDR3 protein: CASRASGQLNYGYTF. For the CDR3, the DNA is TGTGCCAGCAGGGCGTCGGGACAGCTAAACTATGGCTACACCTTC.

The V gene is TRBV10-1, the J gene TRBJ2-7; tentative D call: TRBD2 (5 bases). The ends were cut back, 6 bases at V and 3 bases at J, with 9 bases in the middle. The CDR3 covers 12 residues. Germline CDR1 reads WNHNN; CDR2 reads SYGVQD (reference sequence). The CDR3, as DNA: TGCGCCAGCAGAGCGGCAGACTACGAGCAGTACTTC. Protein: CASRAADYEQYF.

This clone was picked up a small number of times. The gene calls are TRBV15 and TRBJ2-3; 9 bases line up with TRBD1. The germline V gene has CDR1 LNHNV and CDR2 YYDKDF (reference sequence). V lost 0 bases, J lost 5 bases, and 3 bases stayed unmatched. The CDR3 is 15 amino acids. This CDR3 is CATSRDGTGLDTQYF. The CDR3 DNA is TGTGCCACCAGCAGAGATGGGACAGGGCTAGATACGCAGTATTTT.

The chain combines TRBV7-2 with TRBJ1-3; D remains unclear. V was trimmed by 0 bases and J by 4 bases, leaving 7 bases between them. Germline V lookup: CDR1 SGHTA, CDR2 FQGNSA. The CDR3 is 14 residues long. The CDR3 DNA reads as TGTGCCAGCAGCTTAGCGCTCGGGGGAAACACCATATATTTT. Protein: CASSLALGGNTIYF.

The V call is TRBV27, the J call TRBJ2-7, with D perhaps TRBD2 (6 bases). V lost 6 bases and J 1 base, leaving 19 bases between the germline ends. There are 16 residues in the CDR3. Per the germline V gene, CDR1 is MNHEY and CDR2 is SMNVEV (reference sequence). CDR3 amino acids: CASSLSISGVSYEQYF. For the CDR3, the DNA is TGTGCCAGCAGCTTGAGTATCTCGGGGGTATCCTACGAGCAGTACTTC.